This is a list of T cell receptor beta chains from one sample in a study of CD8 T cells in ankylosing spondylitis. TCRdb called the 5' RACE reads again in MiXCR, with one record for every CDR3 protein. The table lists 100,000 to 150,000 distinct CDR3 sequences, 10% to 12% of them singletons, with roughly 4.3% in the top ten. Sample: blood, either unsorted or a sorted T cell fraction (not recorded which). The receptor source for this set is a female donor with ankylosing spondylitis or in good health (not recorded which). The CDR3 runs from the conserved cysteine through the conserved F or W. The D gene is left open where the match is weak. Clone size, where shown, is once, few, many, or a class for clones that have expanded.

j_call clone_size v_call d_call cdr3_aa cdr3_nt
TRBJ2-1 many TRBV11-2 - CASSLDLPDSSLTHSYNEQFF TGTGCCAGCAGCTTAGATCTCCCCGACAGTAGTCTTACTCATTCCTACAATGAGCAGTTCTTC
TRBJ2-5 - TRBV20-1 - CSAGAGRETQYF TGCAGTGCTGGCGCAGGTCGGGAGACCCAGTACTTC
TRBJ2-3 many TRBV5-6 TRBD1 CASSRQGSTDTQYF TGTGCCAGCAGTCGACAGGGAAGCACAGATACGCAGTATTTT
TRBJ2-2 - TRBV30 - CAWSGAMTGELFF TGTGCCTGGTCAGGGGCGATGACCGGGGAGCTGTTTTTT
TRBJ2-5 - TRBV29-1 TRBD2 CSVTSVQETQYF TGCAGCGTCACTAGCGTCCAAGAGACCCAGTACTTC
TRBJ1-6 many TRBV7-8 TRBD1 CASSLASAGGNNSPLHF TGTGCCAGCAGCTTAGCGTCGGCAGGGGGTAATAATTCACCCCTCCACTTT
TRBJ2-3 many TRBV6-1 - CASSRGQSTDTQYF TGTGCCAGCAGCCGCGGACAGAGCACAGATACGCAGTATTTT
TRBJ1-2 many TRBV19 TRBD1 CASSITGGMTGYTF TGTGCCAGTAGTATTACAGGGGGGATGACTGGCTACACCTTC
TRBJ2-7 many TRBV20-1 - CSAGDTSSYEQYF TGCAGTGCTGGAGACACGAGTTCCTACGAGCAGTACTTC
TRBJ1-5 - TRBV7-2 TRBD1 CASSLTGTGANQPQHF TGTGCCAGCAGCTTAACCGGGACAGGGGCCAATCAGCCCCAGCATTTT
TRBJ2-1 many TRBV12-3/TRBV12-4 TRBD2 CASSSTGLADYNEQFF TGTGCCAGCAGTTCGACGGGACTAGCGGACTACAATGAGCAGTTCTTC
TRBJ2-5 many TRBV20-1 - CSAIGFGTYQETQYF TGCAGTGCAATAGGTTTCGGGACATACCAAGAGACCCAGTACTTC